A selection of T cell receptor beta chains follows, all from one sample in a study of T cells in Graves' hyperthyroidism and ophthalmopathy. A single record per CDR3 protein comes from TCRdb applying MiXCR to the multiplex PCR reads. The repertoire holds approximately 210,000 distinct CDR3 sequences, with about a sixth as singletons. Sequenced sample: blood. The source is a man aged 45-65 years with Graves' hyperthyroidism. The CDR3 runs from the conserved cysteine through the conserved F or W. D genes are given only for firm matches. The size of a clone is reported for some rows only, either as once, few or many, or as a class for expanded clones.

d_call: .; v_call: TRBV5-6; j_call: TRBJ1-2; clone_size: .; cdr3_nt: TGTGCCAGCAGCTCGATGAGGGGGAACTATGGCTACACCTTC; cdr3_aa: CASSSMRGNYGYTF
d_call: .; v_call: TRBV6-2/TRBV6-3; j_call: TRBJ2-3; clone_size: few; cdr3_nt: TGTGCCAGCAGTTTTGGACGGATAATCACAGATACGCAGTATTTT; cdr3_aa: CASSFGRIITDTQYF
d_call: TRBD2; v_call: TRBV6-2/TRBV6-3; j_call: TRBJ2-5; clone_size: many; cdr3_nt: TGTGCCAGCAGTAACTTCGCTAGCGGGAGGGCCGGGACCCAGTACTTC; cdr3_aa: CASSNFASGRAGTQYF
d_call: .; v_call: TRBV9; j_call: TRBJ2-7; clone_size: .; cdr3_nt: TGTGCCAGCAGCGTAACCCTCAGCTCCTACGAGCAGTACTTC; cdr3_aa: CASSVTLSSYEQYF
d_call: .; v_call: TRBV4-1; j_call: TRBJ2-2; clone_size: few; cdr3_nt: TGCGCCAGCAGGCAACGTGGAGGGCCGAACACCGGGGAGCTGTTTTTT; cdr3_aa: CASRQRGGPNTGELFF
d_call: TRBD1; v_call: TRBV28; j_call: TRBJ1-5; clone_size: many; cdr3_nt: TGTGCCAGCAGGGGGACAGGGGGTCTGCCCCAGCATTTT; cdr3_aa: CASRGTGGLPQHF
d_call: TRBD1; v_call: TRBV20-1; j_call: TRBJ2-1; clone_size: many; cdr3_nt: TGCAGTGCTAGAAACCGACAGGGCTCCTACAATGAGCAGTTCTTC; cdr3_aa: CSARNRQGSYNEQFF
d_call: .; v_call: TRBV6-2/TRBV6-3; j_call: TRBJ1-1; clone_size: many; cdr3_nt: TGTGCCAGCTGTTACGGACAGCGACACCTTGAAGCTTTCTTT; cdr3_aa: CASCYGQRHLEAFF
d_call: .; v_call: TRBV7-9; j_call: TRBJ2-1; clone_size: many; cdr3_nt: TGTGCCAGCAGCCACGGGTCCAATGAGCAGTTCTTC; cdr3_aa: CASSHGSNEQFF
d_call: TRBD1; v_call: TRBV12-3/TRBV12-4; j_call: TRBJ1-6; clone_size: few; cdr3_nt: TGTGCCAGCAGTTTGTCAGGGACAGCTAATTCACCCCTCCACTTT; cdr3_aa: CASSLSGTANSPLHF
d_call: .; v_call: TRBV4-1; j_call: TRBJ2-4; clone_size: .; cdr3_nt: TGCGCCAGCAGCCAATTCAACATTCAGTACTTC; cdr3_aa: CASSQFNIQYF
d_call: .; v_call: TRBV18; j_call: TRBJ1-2; clone_size: many; cdr3_nt: TGTGCCAGCTCACCTTCACTGGGTAACTATGGCTACACCTTC; cdr3_aa: CASSPSLGNYGYTF
d_call: .; v_call: TRBV7-9; j_call: TRBJ1-5; clone_size: .; cdr3_nt: TGTGCCAGCAGCTTAGCTTGGGGGGGCAATCAGCCCCAGCATTTT; cdr3_aa: CASSLAWGGNQPQHF
d_call: .; v_call: TRBV27; j_call: TRBJ2-1; clone_size: many; cdr3_nt: TGTGCCAGCCGATCCTCCCGTTACCCCAGCTCCTACAATGAGCAGTTCTTC; cdr3_aa: CASRSSRYPSSYNEQFF
d_call: .; v_call: TRBV18; j_call: TRBJ1-5; clone_size: few; cdr3_nt: TGTGCCAGCTCACAAGGACGGACAAATAGCAATCAGCCCCAGCATTTT; cdr3_aa: CASSQGRTNSNQPQHF
d_call: .; v_call: TRBV24-1; j_call: TRBJ2-3; clone_size: many; cdr3_nt: TGTGCCACCAGTGATCGCACAGATACGCAGTATTTT; cdr3_aa: CATSDRTDTQYF
d_call: TRBD2; v_call: TRBV9; j_call: TRBJ2-3; clone_size: few; cdr3_nt: TGTGCCAGCAGCGACCTCCTAGCGGGAGGGGGGCGCACAGATACGCAGTATTTT; cdr3_aa: CASSDLLAGGGRTDTQYF
d_call: .; v_call: TRBV24-1; j_call: TRBJ2-1; clone_size: .; cdr3_nt: TGTGCCACCAGTGGATCTCCCGCCGGGGTCTACAATGAGCAGTTCTTC; cdr3_aa: CATSGSPAGVYNEQFF
d_call: .; v_call: TRBV5-1; j_call: TRBJ1-3; clone_size: .; cdr3_nt: TGCGCCAGCAGCTTGGCAGGGGGAAACACCATATATTTT; cdr3_aa: CASSLAGGNTIYF
d_call: TRBD1; v_call: TRBV6-1; j_call: TRBJ2-2; clone_size: .; cdr3_nt: TGTGCCAGCAGCCAAGAAGGGGGCGACACCGGGGAGCTGTTTTTT; cdr3_aa: CASSQEGGDTGELFF
d_call: .; v_call: TRBV12-3/TRBV12-4; j_call: TRBJ2-1; clone_size: many; cdr3_nt: TGTGCCAGCAGTCCCCCCCCGTTATATGAGCAGTTCTTC; cdr3_aa: CASSPPPLYEQFF
d_call: TRBD2; v_call: TRBV28; j_call: TRBJ2-1; clone_size: many; cdr3_nt: TGTGCCAGCAGTTCACTAGCGGGACTAGGTAATGAGCAGTTCTTC; cdr3_aa: CASSSLAGLGNEQFF
d_call: .; v_call: TRBV7-8; j_call: TRBJ1-1; clone_size: many; cdr3_nt: TGTGCCAGCAGCTTGGACACTTACACTGAAGCTTTCTTT; cdr3_aa: CASSLDTYTEAFF
d_call: .; v_call: TRBV7-2; j_call: TRBJ2-5; clone_size: .; cdr3_nt: TGTGCCAGCAGCTTATGGGGGGGGGGGGCAGAGACCCAGTACTTC; cdr3_aa: CASSLWGGGAETQYF
d_call: .; v_call: TRBV6-1; j_call: TRBJ1-1; clone_size: many; cdr3_nt: TGTGCCAGCAGTGAAGAGTATTGGAGAGCTTTCTTT; cdr3_aa: CASSEEYWRAFF
d_call: TRBD1; v_call: TRBV6-5; j_call: TRBJ1-2; clone_size: .; cdr3_nt: TGTGCCAGCAGTTCGGACAGGAGCTATGGCTACACCTTC; cdr3_aa: CASSSDRSYGYTF
d_call: .; v_call: TRBV6-1; j_call: TRBJ1-5; clone_size: few; cdr3_nt: TGTGCCAGCAGTCCCATCACAGGTCCGAACAATCAGCCCCAGCATTTT; cdr3_aa: CASSPITGPNNQPQHF
d_call: TRBD2; v_call: TRBV12-3/TRBV12-4; j_call: TRBJ2-7; clone_size: many; cdr3_nt: TGTGCCAGCAGTTACGATGGACTAGCGGGACCCTACGAGCAGTACTTC; cdr3_aa: CASSYDGLAGPYEQYF
d_call: TRBD1; v_call: TRBV5-1; j_call: TRBJ1-1; clone_size: many; cdr3_nt: TGCGCCAGCAGCATTGGACAGGGCCGAGCTTTCTTT; cdr3_aa: CASSIGQGRAFF
d_call: TRBD1; v_call: TRBV28; j_call: TRBJ2-5; clone_size: .; cdr3_nt: TGTGCCAGCAGTTCGACAGGGGGCTGGGAGACCCAGTACTTC; cdr3_aa: CASSSTGGWETQYF
d_call: TRBD1; v_call: TRBV5-1; j_call: TRBJ1-2; clone_size: .; cdr3_nt: TGCGCCAGCAGCTTTACAGGGGACTATGGCTACACCTTC; cdr3_aa: CASSFTGDYGYTF
d_call: .; v_call: TRBV5-1; j_call: TRBJ1-6; clone_size: few; cdr3_nt: TGCGCCAGCAGCTTGGGGGAGGGAGCCTATAATTCACCCCTCCACTTT; cdr3_aa: CASSLGEGAYNSPLHF
d_call: .; v_call: TRBV6-1; j_call: TRBJ1-2; clone_size: few; cdr3_nt: TGTGCCAGCAGTTCAGATGTAGGCGGCTATGGCTACACCTTC; cdr3_aa: CASSSDVGGYGYTF
d_call: .; v_call: TRBV4-1; j_call: TRBJ2-3; clone_size: .; cdr3_nt: TGCGCCAGCAGCGAGGTTAGCCCAGGTACAACGCAGTATTTT; cdr3_aa: CASSEVSPGTTQYF
d_call: .; v_call: TRBV11-2; j_call: TRBJ2-2; clone_size: few; cdr3_nt: TGTGCCAGCAGCTCACGCCATGAACATGTCGGGGAGCTGTTTTTT; cdr3_aa: CASSSRHEHVGELFF
d_call: TRBD2; v_call: TRBV5-1; j_call: TRBJ2-1; clone_size: .; cdr3_nt: TGCGCCAGCAGCTGGACTCGTAGCGGGAGCTCCTACAATGAGCAGTTCTTC; cdr3_aa: CASSWTRSGSSYNEQFF
d_call: .; v_call: TRBV6-2/TRBV6-3; j_call: TRBJ2-7; clone_size: many; cdr3_nt: TGTGCCAGCAGTTACTCCCAACCCTACGAGCAGTACTTC; cdr3_aa: CASSYSQPYEQYF
d_call: TRBD2; v_call: TRBV7-9; j_call: TRBJ2-1; clone_size: many; cdr3_nt: TGTGCCAGCAGCTTACGGGGGACTAGCGGGATCAGCTCCTACAATGAGCAGTTCTTC; cdr3_aa: CASSLRGTSGISSYNEQFF
d_call: .; v_call: TRBV5-1; j_call: TRBJ2-3; clone_size: many; cdr3_nt: TGCGCCAGCAGCTTGGCCGCACTATCGAGCACAGATACGCAGTATTTT; cdr3_aa: CASSLAALSSTDTQYF
d_call: TRBD1; v_call: TRBV2; j_call: TRBJ1-6; clone_size: .; cdr3_nt: TGTGCCAGCAGCTACTACAGGGGTTTGTGGAATTCACCCCTCCACTTT; cdr3_aa: CASSYYRGLWNSPLHF
d_call: TRBD2; v_call: TRBV20-1; j_call: TRBJ2-1; clone_size: many; cdr3_nt: TGCAGTGCTAGAGTTGCGCGGGAGTTCGGGAATGAGCAGTTCTTC; cdr3_aa: CSARVAREFGNEQFF